Listed here is a single T cell receptor beta chain. The entry originates in a study of blood T cell repertoires in COVID-19. At the level of the study: The United States, Italy and Spain provided the acute and convalescent COVID-19 samples. PBMCs, B-cell-depleted T cells, or T cells provided the cDNA or gDNA that made up the material.

The CDR3 runs 12 residues. The V end was cut by 8 bases, the J end by 3 bases, with 11 bases between. Germline CDR1 and CDR2: SGHRS and YFSETQ. In the original processing: The assay estimated nucleated cells by amplifying reference gene primers. Generated by immunoSEQ multiplex PCR, the TCRdb table keeps only in-frame clones and is missing some. V and J calls plus clone size are reproduced from that table; the DNA served to infer D and trimming. The sample has over 90,000 clones, more than 70% seen once. This sequence originates from a human donor in a cohort sampled during active COVID-19. The chain recombines TRBV5-1 with TRBJ2-5, with D perhaps TRBD1 (6 bases). The source material was peripheral blood. The CDR3 here is CASATGKETQYF. CDR3 sequence (DNA): TGCGCCAGTGCGACAGGAAAAGAGACCCAGTACTTC.